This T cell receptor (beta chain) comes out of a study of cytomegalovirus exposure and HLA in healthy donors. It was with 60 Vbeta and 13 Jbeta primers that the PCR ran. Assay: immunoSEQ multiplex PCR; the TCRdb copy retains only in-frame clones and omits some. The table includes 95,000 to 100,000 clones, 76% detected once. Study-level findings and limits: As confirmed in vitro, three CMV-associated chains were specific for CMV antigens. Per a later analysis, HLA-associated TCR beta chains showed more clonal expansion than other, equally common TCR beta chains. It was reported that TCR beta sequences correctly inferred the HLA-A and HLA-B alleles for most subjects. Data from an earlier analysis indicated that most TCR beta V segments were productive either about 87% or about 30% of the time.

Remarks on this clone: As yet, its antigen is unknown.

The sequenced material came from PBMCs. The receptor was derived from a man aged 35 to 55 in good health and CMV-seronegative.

CDR3 DNA: TGTGCCAGCAGCCACCCCCCTGGAGCGAACACTGAAGCTTTCTTT. This translates into CASSHPPGANTEAFF. The chain combines TRBV4-2 with TRBJ1-1; D ambiguous. The germline gives CDR1 LGHNA, CDR2 YNFKEQ. This CDR3 contains 15 residues. V shed 3 bases and J shed 1 base, with 12 bases lying between them.